A selection of T cell receptor beta chains follows, all from one sample in a study of cytomegalovirus exposure and HLA in healthy donors. Profiling relied on immunoSEQ multiplex PCR, and the TCRdb table lists in-frame clones only, not all of them. Its table lists roughly 120,000 clones. Input material: PBMCs. The receptors were sampled from a man aged 18 to 29 in good health and CMV-seronegative. Each CDR3 is given with its conserved first and last residue. The D gene is left open where the match is weak.

j_call d_call cdr3_length v_call cdr3_nt cdr3_aa
TRBJ1-2 NA 13 TRBV27 TGTGCCAGCAGTCCCCCGGGAGCTGTTGGCTACACCTTC CASSPPGAVGYTF
TRBJ1-2 TRBD1 13 TRBV6-5 TGTGCCAGCAGTGGGACAGGGAATTATGGCTACACCTTC CASSGTGNYGYTF
TRBJ1-1 NA 16 TRBV5-4 TGTGCCAGCAGCTTGGGAGTAGGGACAAGGGCCACTGAAGCTTTCTTT CASSLGVGTRATEAFF
TRBJ2-1 NA 12 TRBV7-2 TGTGCCAGCAGCCTAACAGTCAATGAGCAGTTCTTC CASSLTVNEQFF
TRBJ1-3 NA 18 TRBV19 TGTGCCAGTAGTATTGACCGTTTTCGAGGGGGTCCAGGAAACACCATATATTTT CASSIDRFRGGPGNTIYF
TRBJ2-7 TRBD1 15 TRBV7-2 TGTGCCAGCAGCTTAGACGCAGGGGGCTACTACGAGCAGTACTTC CASSLDAGGYYEQYF
TRBJ1-1 NA 14 TRBV11-3 TGTGCCAGCAGCTTAGAGCCGGGGAACACTGAAGCTTTCTTT CASSLEPGNTEAFF
TRBJ2-7 TRBD1 14 TRBV6-5 TGTGCCAGCAGGACCGGGACAGGGGGCTTCGAGCAGTACTTC CASRTGTGGFEQYF
TRBJ1-2 TRBD1 14 TRBV27 TGTGCCAGCAAAGGGACAGGGGGGGCGGATGGCTACACCTTC CASKGTGGADGYTF
TRBJ1-2 TRBD1 16 TRBV4-1 TGCGCCAGCAGCCAAGATTCAGGACAGGGGGCGCGTGGCTACACCTTC CASSQDSGQGARGYTF
TRBJ2-7 TRBD2 15 TRBV5-1 TGCGCCAGCAGCTTGGCGAGCGGGGGCCCCTACGAGCAGTACTTC CASSLASGGPYEQYF
TRBJ2-7 NA 15 TRBV15 TGTGCCACCAGCAGAGATGCGCGGCAGGGATACGAGCAGTACTTC CATSRDARQGYEQYF
TRBJ2-2 TRBD1 16 TRBV4-1 TGCGCCAGCAGCCAAGGAGGGGGCCCGAACACCGGGGAGCTGTTTTTT CASSQGGGPNTGELFF
TRBJ2-7 NA 12 TRBV10-1 TGCGCCAGCAGTGTAAACAGCTACGAGCAGTACTTC CASSVNSYEQYF
TRBJ2-1 TRBD2 17 TRBV7-9 TGTGCCAGCAGCTTAGTGGACGGGAGGGCACGCAGGAATGAGCAGTTCTTC CASSLVDGRARRNEQFF
TRBJ1-2 NA 11 TRBV6-1 TGTGCCAGCAGGGTAGGGGATGGCTACACCTTC CASRVGDGYTF
TRBJ1-2 NA 16 TRBV5-6 TGTGCCAGCAGCTTATTATCGAGGGAGGAGGTGTATGGCTACACCTTC CASSLLSREEVYGYTF
TRBJ1-1 TRBD1 11 TRBV19 TGTGCCAGTAAAGGGACAGTGGAGGCTTTCTTT CASKGTVEAFF
TRBJ1-5 NA 13 TRBV25-1 TGTGCCAGCAGTATGTCAGACAATCAGCCCCAGCATTTT CASSMSDNQPQHF
TRBJ2-1 TRBD2 15 TRBV7-3 TGTGCCAGCAGCCCCCAACTAGCGGGGGGGCATGAGCAGTTCTTC CASSPQLAGGHEQFF
TRBJ2-5 NA 15 TRBV5-1 TGCGCCAGCAGCCCCGCTGAGGGGGACGCTTGGGACCAGTACTTC CASSPAEGDAWDQYF
TRBJ2-3 NA 14 TRBV15 TGTGCCACCAGCCACGGAGCCACCACAGATACGCAGTATTTT CATSHGATTDTQYF
TRBJ2-5 TRBD2 15 TRBV19 TGTGCCAGTAGCTACGGGACTAGCGGGAGCGAGACCCAGTACTTC CASSYGTSGSETQYF
TRBJ2-7 TRBD2 14 TRBV29-1 TGCAGCGTTGACGTTAGCGGGTTCTCCTACGAGCAGTACTTC CSVDVSGFSYEQYF
TRBJ2-2 NA 14 TRBV7-9 TGTGCCAGCATCGTTTTCACAGTCAACGGGGAGCTGTTTTTT CASIVFTVNGELFF
TRBJ1-1 NA 16 TRBV4-1 TGCGCCAGCAGCCCTCCCATCACGGGGTTGAACACTGAAGCTTTCTTT CASSPPITGLNTEAFF
TRBJ1-1 TRBD1 14 TRBV9 TGTGCCAGCAGCGTAGGGGTAGAGGGGGCGCAGGCTTTCTTT CASSVGVEGAQAFF
TRBJ2-1 NA 16 TRBV10-1 TGCGCCAGCAGTCCCTGGCCTAGCTTGGATGACAATGAGCAGTTCTTC CASSPWPSLDDNEQFF
TRBJ2-7 TRBD1 15 TRBV27 TGTGCCAGCAGTAAACCGGGACAGATGAACTACGAGCAGTACTTC CASSKPGQMNYEQYF
TRBJ2-3 NA 16 TRBV7-9 TGTGCCAGCAGCTTAGTGGTGGGGGCCCCCACAGATACGCAGTATTTT CASSLVVGAPTDTQYF
TRBJ2-1 NA 15 TRBV11-2 TGTGCCAGCAGCCCAATGGGGGGAACGCAGAATGAGCAGTTCTTC CASSPMGGTQNEQFF
TRBJ1-2 NA 17 TRBV9 TGTGCCAGCAGCCACAATCTCGCGGAGGACAGCGTCTATGGCTACACCTTC CASSHNLAEDSVYGYTF
TRBJ1-1 NA 11 TRBV29-1 TGCAGCGTTGGTGGGACTTGGGAAGCTTTCTTT CSVGGTWEAFF
TRBJ2-2 NA 18 TRBV12-5 TGTGCTAGTGGTTTGGTTACCCTGACTACTCCTAACACCGGGGAGCTGTTTTTT CASGLVTLTTPNTGELFF
TRBJ2-1 TRBD1 14 TRBV5-8 TGTGCCAGCAGAGGGACAGAGCTTGCCAATGAGCAGTTCTTC CASRGTELANEQFF
TRBJ2-7 TRBD1 13 TRBV9 TGTGCCAGTGGACAGGCCTTATCCTACGAGCAGTACTTC CASGQALSYEQYF
TRBJ2-4 TRBD2 17 TRBV7-2 TGTGCCAGCAGCCCCGGGACTAGCGGGCGGGCCTGGAGCATTCAGTACTTC CASSPGTSGRAWSIQYF
TRBJ1-4 NA 13 TRBV2 TGTGCCAGTTTCCAGGGGCTTAATGAAAAACTGTTTTTT CASFQGLNEKLFF
TRBJ1-1 NA 15 TRBV6-1 TGTGCCCTTTTTCCGAAGGGGGGGCTTAACACTGAAGCTTTCTTT CALFPKGGLNTEAFF
TRBJ1-5 NA 14 TRBV7-8 TGTGCCAGCAGCTTAATGGGGCTTAATCAGCCCCAGCATTTT CASSLMGLNQPQHF
TRBJ2-2 TRBD2 17 TRBV7-6 TGTGCCAGCAGCTTAACCCTAGCGGGAGGATTGACCGGGGAGCTGTTTTTT CASSLTLAGGLTGELFF